The clone carrying this T cell receptor (beta chain) appeared many times. Germline loops: CDR1 MDHEN, CDR2 SYDVKM. The V end lost 5 bases, the J end lost 1 base, and 12 bases lay between the germline ends. The CDR3 length is 15 residues. This specimen belongs to a study of T cells in Graves' hyperthyroidism and ophthalmopathy. Overall study context: Peripheral blood was taken when the disease was first diagnosed, before any treatment began.

RNA transcripts provided the source from which TCR beta CDR3 regions were amplified. A first-round RT-PCR of the TCR CDR3 used the HTBI primer set. One entry per CDR3 protein, called by TCRdb with MiXCR from the multiplex PCR reads. Found here are almost 600,000 distinct CDR3 sequences, more than 11% of them singletons; the top ten hold around 5.4%. Sequenced: blood. V is TRBV28 and J is TRBJ2-1; no reliable D call. The TCR sequence derives from a woman in her 30s with Graves' hyperthyroidism that later progressed to Graves' ophthalmopathy. The CDR3 loop is CASSNRGGSYNEQFF. The CDR3 nucleotides are TGTGCCAGCAGTAACCGAGGTGGGTCCTACAATGAGCAGTTCTTC.